This TCR beta chain originates from a study of T cells in Graves' hyperthyroidism and ophthalmopathy. Study details: Peripheral blood samples were taken at initial diagnosis, prior to any treatment.

RNA transcripts provided the source from which TCR beta CDR3 regions were amplified. First-round RT-PCR targeting the TCR CDR3 was performed with the HTBI primer set. MiXCR was run by TCRdb on the multiplex PCR reads, yielding one entry per CDR3 protein. Found here are over 500,000 distinct CDR3 sequences, 14% of them singletons; the top ten hold roughly 13%. Graves' hyperthyroidism without ophthalmopathy progression within 18 months was termed stable. Recently diagnosed hyperthyroidism of less than 2 months' duration affected patients aged 18 to 65. Orbital computed tomography, thyroid ultrasound, serum thyroxine and TRAb, and clinical symptoms together informed the diagnoses. V was cut by 3 bases and J by 4 bases, with 9 bases left in between. The CDR3 length is 13 residues. CDR1 MDHEN and CDR2 SYDVKM come from the germline V gene. This clonotype was counted a few times.

Sample: blood. The sequence was obtained from a middle-aged woman with Graves' hyperthyroidism. The chain links TRBV28 to TRBJ1-2, with D perhaps matching TRBD1 (5 bases). CDR3 loop: CASSFGGVYGYTF. As DNA, the CDR3 is TGTGCCAGCAGTTTCGGGGGGGTCTATGGCTACACCTTC.